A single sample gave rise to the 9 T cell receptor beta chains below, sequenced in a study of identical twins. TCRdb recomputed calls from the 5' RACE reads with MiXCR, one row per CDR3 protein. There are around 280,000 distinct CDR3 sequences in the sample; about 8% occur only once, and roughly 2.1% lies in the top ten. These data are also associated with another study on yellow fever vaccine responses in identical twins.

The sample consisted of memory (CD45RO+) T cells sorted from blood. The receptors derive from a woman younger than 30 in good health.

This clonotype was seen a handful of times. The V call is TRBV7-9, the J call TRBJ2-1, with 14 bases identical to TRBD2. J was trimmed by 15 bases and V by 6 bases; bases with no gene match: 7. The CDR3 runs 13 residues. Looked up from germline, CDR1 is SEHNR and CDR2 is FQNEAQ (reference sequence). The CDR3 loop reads CASRETSGGGMFF. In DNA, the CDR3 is TGTGCCAGCAGGGAGACTAGCGGGGGGGGAATGTTCTTC.

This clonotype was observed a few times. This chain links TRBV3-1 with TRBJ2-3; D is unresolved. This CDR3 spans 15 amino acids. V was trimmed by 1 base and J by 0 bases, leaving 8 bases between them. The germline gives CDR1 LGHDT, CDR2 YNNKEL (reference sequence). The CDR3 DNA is TGTGCCAGCAGCCAAGGGGGAACAAGCACAGATACGCAGTATTTT. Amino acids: CASSQGGTSTDTQYF.

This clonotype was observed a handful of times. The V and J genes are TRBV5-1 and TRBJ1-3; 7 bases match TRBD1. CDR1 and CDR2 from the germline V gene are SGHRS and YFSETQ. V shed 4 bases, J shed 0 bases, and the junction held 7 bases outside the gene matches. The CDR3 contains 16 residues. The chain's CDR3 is CASSKQGPNSGNTIYF. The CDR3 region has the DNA TGCGCCAGCAGCAAACAGGGGCCAAACTCTGGAAACACCATATATTTT.

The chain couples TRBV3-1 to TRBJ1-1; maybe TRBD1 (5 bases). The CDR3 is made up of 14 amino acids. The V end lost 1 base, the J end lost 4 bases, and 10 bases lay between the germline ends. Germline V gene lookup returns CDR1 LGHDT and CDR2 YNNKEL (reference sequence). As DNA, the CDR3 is TGTGCCAGCAGCCAAGTGGCAGGGAGCACTGAAGCTTTCTTT. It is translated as CASSQVAGSTEAFF.

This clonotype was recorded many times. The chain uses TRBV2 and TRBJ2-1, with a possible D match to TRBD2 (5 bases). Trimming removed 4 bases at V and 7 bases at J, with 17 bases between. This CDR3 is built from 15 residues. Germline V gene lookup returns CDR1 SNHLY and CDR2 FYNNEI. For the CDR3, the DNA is TGTGCCAGCAGTGTGGCCCCGGGGTCGGTTAATGAGCAGTTCTTC. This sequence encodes CASSVAPGSVNEQFF.

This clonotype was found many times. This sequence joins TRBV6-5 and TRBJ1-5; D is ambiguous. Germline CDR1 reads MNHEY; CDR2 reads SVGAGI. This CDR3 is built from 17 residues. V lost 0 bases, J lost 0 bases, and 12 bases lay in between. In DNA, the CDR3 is TGTGCCAGCAGTTACTCGATCCCACCAAATAGCAATCAGCCCCAGCATTTT. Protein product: CASSYSIPPNSNQPQHF.

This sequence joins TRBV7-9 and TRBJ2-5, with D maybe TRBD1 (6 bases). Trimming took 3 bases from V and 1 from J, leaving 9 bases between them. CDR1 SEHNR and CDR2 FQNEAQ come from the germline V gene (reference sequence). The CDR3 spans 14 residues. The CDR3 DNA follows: TGTGCCAGCAGCTTTGGGACAACCCAAGAGACCCAGTACTTC. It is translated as CASSFGTTQETQYF.

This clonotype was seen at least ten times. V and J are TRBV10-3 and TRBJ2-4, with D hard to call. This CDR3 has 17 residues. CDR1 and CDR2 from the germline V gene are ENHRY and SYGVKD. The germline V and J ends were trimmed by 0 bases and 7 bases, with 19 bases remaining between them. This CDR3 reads CAISESASGANVNIQYF. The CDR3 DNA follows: TGTGCCATCAGTGAGTCAGCCTCTGGCGCAAATGTGAACATTCAGTACTTC.

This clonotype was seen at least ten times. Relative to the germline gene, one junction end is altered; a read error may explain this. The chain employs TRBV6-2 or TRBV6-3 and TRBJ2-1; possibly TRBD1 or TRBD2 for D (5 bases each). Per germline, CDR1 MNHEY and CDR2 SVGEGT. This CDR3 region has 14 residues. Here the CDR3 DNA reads TGTGCCAGCAGCCCCCACGACAGCATGAGGGGCTCAGTCTTC. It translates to CASSPHDSMRGSVF.